Listed below are T cell receptor beta chains from one sample, sequenced in a study of cytomegalovirus exposure and HLA in healthy donors. The protocol was immunoSEQ multiplex PCR, while the TCRdb copy is restricted to in-frame clones and leaves out a portion. In the table there are 100,000 or so clones, roughly three quarters of which are singletons. Sequenced input: PBMCs. Every receptor here comes from a woman aged 45 to 65 in good health and CMV-seropositive. CDR3s include the opening cysteine and the closing phenylalanine or tryptophan. A D gene is named only where the DNA matches it firmly. Clone size, where shown, is once, few, many, or a class for clones that have expanded.

V	D	J	size	CDR3	DNA
TRBV11-2	.	TRBJ1-4	.	CASTSNEKLFF	TGTGCCAGCACCTCCAATGAAAAACTGTTTTTT
TRBV19	TRBD2	TRBJ2-7	.	CASSIGASGRGYEQYF	TGTGCCAGTAGTATAGGCGCTAGCGGGAGAGGGTACGAGCAGTACTTC
TRBV6-5	.	TRBJ2-4	.	CASSGSSGIQYF	TGTGCCAGCAGCGGGAGTTCCGGGATTCAGTACTTC
TRBV9	TRBD1	TRBJ1-2	.	CASSGGGTGISYGYTF	TGTGCCAGCAGCGGGGGGGGGACAGGCATATCCTATGGCTACACCTTC
TRBV7-9	TRBD2	TRBJ2-1	once	CASERESHNEQFF	TGTGCCAGCGAGCGGGAGTCTCACAATGAGCAGTTCTTC
TRBV13	TRBD1	TRBJ2-2	.	CASSQGQGGTGAGELFF	TGTGCCAGCAGCCAGGGACAGGGTGGGACCGGAGCCGGGGAGCTGTTTTTT
TRBV4-1	.	TRBJ1-1	.	CASSQRRANTEAFF	TGCGCCAGCAGTCAAAGGAGAGCGAACACTGAAGCTTTCTTT
TRBV6-5	.	TRBJ1-6	.	CASSYSRPGDSPLHF	TGTGCCAGCAGTTACTCCCGACCGGGTGATTCACCCCTCCACTTT
TRBV7-8	.	TRBJ1-2	.	CASSALLGRREDLYGYTF	TGTGCCAGCAGCGCCCTGCTAGGGCGCAGGGAGGACCTCTATGGCTACACCTTC
TRBV6-6	TRBD1	TRBJ2-6	.	CASRYADRRGANVLTF	TGTGCCAGCAGATACGCGGACAGGCGCGGGGCCAACGTCCTGACTTTC
TRBV2	.	TRBJ1-2	.	CASSDTGYYGYTF	TGTGCCAGCAGTGATACAGGGTACTATGGCTACACCTTC
TRBV30	.	TRBJ1-2	.	CAWEMTHGYTF	TGTGCCTGGGAGATGACACATGGCTACACCTTC
TRBV21-1	.	TRBJ2-1	.	CASSKACTGTSGESSYNEQFF	TGTGCCAGCAGCAAAGCGTGCACCGGGACTAGCGGCGAGAGCTCCTACAATGAGCAGTTCTTC
TRBV2	.	TRBJ1-1	.	CASSEGANTEAFF	TGTGCCAGCAGTGAAGGGGCCAACACTGAAGCTTTCTTT
TRBV5-5	.	TRBJ2-6	.	CASSRQGGSGANVLTF	TGTGCCAGCAGCCGACAGGGAGGCTCTGGGGCCAACGTCCTGACTTTC
TRBV2	.	TRBJ1-6	.	CASSSQGLLNSPLHF	TGTGCCAGCAGTTCGCAGGGGCTTCTTAATTCACCCCTCCACTTT
TRBV11-2	.	TRBJ2-3	.	CASSSTRSSTDTQYF	TGTGCCAGCAGCTCGACTCGAAGTAGCACAGATACGCAGTATTTT
TRBV7-3	TRBD2	TRBJ2-2	.	CASSLGSGRATGELFF	TGTGCCAGCAGCTTAGGGTCCGGGAGGGCCACCGGGGAGCTGTTTTTT
TRBV5-1	TRBD1	TRBJ1-2	.	CASSLERTGNYGYTF	TGCGCCAGCAGCTTGGAAAGGACAGGGAACTATGGCTACACCTTC
TRBV5-1	.	TRBJ1-1	.	CASSSTGGGTEAFF	TGCGCCAGCAGCTCGACCGGGGGGGGCACTGAAGCTTTCTTT
TRBV7-9	.	TRBJ1-6	.	CASSSGGGGSSYNSPLHF	TGTGCCAGCAGCTCCGGCGGTGGCGGAAGCTCCTATAATTCACCCCTCCACTTT
TRBV2	.	TRBJ2-7	.	CASGSLSYEQYF	TGTGCCAGCGGGAGCCTCTCCTACGAGCAGTACTTC
TRBV18	TRBD1	TRBJ2-5	.	CASTDRAPTQYF	TGTGCCAGCACGGACAGGGCGCCAACCCAGTACTTC
TRBV7-5	.	TRBJ1-5	.	CARSLDPNTGPRGNQPQHF	TGTGCCAGAAGCTTAGACCCGAATACAGGGCCCCGGGGCAATCAGCCCCAGCATTTT
TRBV9	TRBD1	TRBJ1-4	.	CASSGGTATNEKLFF	TGTGCCAGCAGCGGGGGGACAGCAACTAATGAAAAACTGTTTTTT
TRBV6-5	.	TRBJ2-7	.	CASSSHRERSYEQYF	TGTGCCAGCAGTTCACACAGGGAAAGGTCCTACGAGCAGTACTTC
TRBV7-2	TRBD1	TRBJ1-3	.	CASSLVGTVQTSGNTIYF	TGTGCCAGCAGCTTAGTCGGGACAGTGCAAACCTCTGGAAACACCATATATTTT
TRBV6-1	.	TRBJ1-6	.	CASSEARQGGSPLHF	TGTGCCAGCAGTGAAGCGAGGCAGGGAGGTTCACCCCTCCACTTT
TRBV9	TRBD1	TRBJ2-7	.	CASSAGTGSPYEQYF	TGTGCCAGCAGCGCAGGGACAGGGAGTCCCTACGAGCAGTACTTC
TRBV30	.	TRBJ2-2	.	CAWRARGTYTGELFF	TGTGCCTGGCGGGCGCGCGGGACGTACACCGGGGAGCTGTTTTTT
TRBV11-3	.	TRBJ2-7	.	CASSLGTVSEQYF	TGTGCCAGCAGCTTAGGCACAGTCTCGGAGCAGTACTTC
TRBV7-9	TRBD1	TRBJ1-1	.	CAINQGGGEAFF	TGTGCCATCAACCAGGGGGGCGGTGAAGCTTTCTTT
TRBV19	.	TRBJ1-4	.	CASSIGAFSDEKLFF	TGTGCCAGTAGTATAGGGGCCTTTTCAGATGAAAAACTGTTTTTT
TRBV5-4	.	TRBJ1-5	.	CASSFGGGQQPQHF	TGTGCCAGCAGCTTTGGGGGGGGCCAACAGCCCCAGCATTTT
TRBV11-2	.	TRBJ2-1	.	CASSYGQGRDYGDEQFF	TGTGCCAGCAGCTATGGACAGGGCCGGGACTACGGGGATGAGCAGTTCTTC
TRBV25-1	.	TRBJ2-6	few	CASSAAGANVLTF	TGTGCCAGCAGTGCAGCTGGGGCCAACGTCCTGACTTTC
TRBV7-9	TRBD1	TRBJ2-7	.	CASIEVSGTGFDEQYF	TGTGCCAGCATCGAGGTTTCCGGGACAGGGTTCGACGAGCAGTACTTC
TRBV27	TRBD2	TRBJ2-7	.	CASSFENSGGIPYEQYF	TGTGCCAGCAGTTTCGAGAATAGCGGGGGCATCCCCTACGAGCAGTACTTC
TRBV14	TRBD2	TRBJ2-3	.	CASSQRLAGEGTQYF	TGTGCCAGCAGCCAACGACTAGCGGGGGAAGGTACGCAGTATTTT
TRBV10-3	.	TRBJ2-7	.	CAISATDASEQYF	TGTGCCATCAGTGCTACGGATGCTAGCGAGCAGTACTTC
TRBV4-1	TRBD1	TRBJ1-6	medium-sized	CASSPPRSRGNSPLHF	TGCGCCAGCAGCCCTCCTAGATCCAGGGGGAATTCACCCCTCCACTTT
TRBV2	TRBD1	TRBJ2-7	.	CASSEGAGGNNEQYF	TGTGCCAGCAGTGAAGGAGCAGGGGGCAACAACGAGCAGTACTTC
TRBV6-6	TRBD2	TRBJ2-5	once	CAGSPPLAGGQETQYF	TGTGCCGGCAGTCCCCCCCTAGCGGGGGGACAAGAGACCCAGTACTTC
TRBV6-5	.	TRBJ1-6	.	CASREPGFPNSPLHF	TGTGCCAGCAGGGAACCAGGGTTTCCCAATTCACCCCTCCACTTT
TRBV5-1	.	TRBJ2-3	.	CASSNGQSTDTQYF	TGCGCCAGCAGCAACGGACAGAGCACAGATACGCAGTATTTT
TRBV18	.	TRBJ1-1	.	CASSPLIQGHTEAFF	TGTGCCAGCTCACCACTAATCCAGGGTCACACTGAAGCTTTCTTT
TRBV5-6	.	TRBJ1-4	few	CASSLRQHSSTNEKLFF	TGTGCCAGCAGCCTACGACAGCACTCTTCAACTAATGAAAAACTGTTTTTT
TRBV7-3	TRBD2	TRBJ2-1	once	CASSAAGGPGNEQFF	TGTGCCAGCAGCGCAGCGGGAGGGCCTGGGAATGAGCAGTTCTTC
TRBV9	.	TRBJ2-3	.	CASSVESLVDTQYF	TGTGCCAGCAGCGTAGAGTCACTGGTAGATACGCAGTATTTT
TRBV5-1	.	TRBJ2-3	.	CASLRGDTQYF	TGCGCCAGCCTAAGGGGGGATACGCAGTATTTT
TRBV9	TRBD1	TRBJ1-1	.	CASSVDLGGQYGTEAFF	TGTGCCAGCAGCGTAGATCTGGGGGGACAGTATGGGACTGAAGCTTTCTTT
TRBV6-5	.	TRBJ1-1	.	CARGGQGGTEAFF	TGTGCCAGGGGCGGGCAGGGAGGCACTGAAGCTTTCTTT
TRBV18	.	TRBJ2-1	.	CASSPPYRAPRYNEQFF	TGTGCCAGCTCACCGCCTTACAGGGCCCCACGGTACAATGAGCAGTTCTTC
TRBV7-3	.	TRBJ2-3	.	CASSLGPRAGDTQYF	TGTGCCAGCAGCTTAGGACCTCGGGCGGGGGATACGCAGTATTTT
TRBV2	.	TRBJ2-1	.	CASGRSFYNEQFF	TGTGCCAGCGGGCGTTCCTTCTACAATGAGCAGTTCTTC
TRBV29-1	.	TRBJ2-1	.	CSVEDVASSYNEQFF	TGCAGCGTTGAAGACGTAGCAAGCTCCTACAATGAGCAGTTCTTC